This T cell receptor beta chain was sequenced in a study of T cells in Graves' hyperthyroidism and ophthalmopathy. For the diagnoses, clinical symptoms, serum thyroxine and TRAb, thyroid ultrasound and orbital computed tomography were used. In this sample, this clonotype turned up many times. The CDR3 has 16 amino acids. From germline, CDR1 is SGHRS and CDR2 YFSETQ. V dropped 2 bases and J dropped 4; count of bases not matched to a gene: 11. TCR beta CDR3 regions were amplified from RNA transcripts. When the TCR CDR3 underwent first-round RT-PCR, the HTBI primer set was used. TCRdb used MiXCR to reprocess the multiplex PCR reads, holding one entry per CDR3 protein. This table has around 340,000 distinct CDR3 sequences, approximately 22% appearing once.

The source is a woman between 50 and 59 years old with Graves' hyperthyroidism. The source material was blood. This chain connects TRBV5-1 to TRBJ1-1, with TRBD1 matching over 7 bases. CDR3 in DNA: TGCGCCAGCAGCTTTTCCGCGACAGGGTTGGGCACTGAAGCTTTCTTT. Protein product: CASSFSATGLGTEAFF.